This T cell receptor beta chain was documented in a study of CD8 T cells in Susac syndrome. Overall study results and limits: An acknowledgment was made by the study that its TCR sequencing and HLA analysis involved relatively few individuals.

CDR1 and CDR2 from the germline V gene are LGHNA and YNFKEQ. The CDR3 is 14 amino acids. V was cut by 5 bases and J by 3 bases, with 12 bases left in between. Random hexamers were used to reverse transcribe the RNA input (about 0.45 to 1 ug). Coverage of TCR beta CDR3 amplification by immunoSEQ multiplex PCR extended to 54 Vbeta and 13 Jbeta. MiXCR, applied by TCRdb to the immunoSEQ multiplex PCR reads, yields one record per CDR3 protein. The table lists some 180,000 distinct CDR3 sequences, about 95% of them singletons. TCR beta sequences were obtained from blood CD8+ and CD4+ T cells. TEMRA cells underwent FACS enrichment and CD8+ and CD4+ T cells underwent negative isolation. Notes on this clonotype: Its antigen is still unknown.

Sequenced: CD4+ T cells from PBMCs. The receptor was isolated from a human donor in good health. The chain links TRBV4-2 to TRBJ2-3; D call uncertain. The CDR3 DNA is TGTGCCAGCAGCTCCTTCCAAAGGACAGATACGCAGTATTTT. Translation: CASSSFQRTDTQYF.